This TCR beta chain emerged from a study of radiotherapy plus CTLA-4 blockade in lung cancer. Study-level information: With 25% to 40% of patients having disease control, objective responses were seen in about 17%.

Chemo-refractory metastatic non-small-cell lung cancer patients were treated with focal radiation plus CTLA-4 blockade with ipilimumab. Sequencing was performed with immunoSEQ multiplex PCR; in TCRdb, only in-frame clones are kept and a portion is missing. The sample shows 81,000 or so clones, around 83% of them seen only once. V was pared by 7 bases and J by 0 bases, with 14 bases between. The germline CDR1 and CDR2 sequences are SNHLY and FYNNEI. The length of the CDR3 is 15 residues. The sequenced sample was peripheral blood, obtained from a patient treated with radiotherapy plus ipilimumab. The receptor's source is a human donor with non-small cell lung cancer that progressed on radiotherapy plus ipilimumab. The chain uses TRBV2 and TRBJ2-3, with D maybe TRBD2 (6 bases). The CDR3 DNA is TGTGCCAGCATCAATAGCGGTGCTAGCACAGATACGCAGTATTTT. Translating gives CASINSGASTDTQYF.